Following are 20 T cell receptor beta chains from one sample sequenced in a study of CD8 T cells in Susac syndrome. With random hexamers, about 0.45 to 1 ug RNA was reverse transcribed. TCRdb re-called the immunoSEQ multiplex PCR reads with MiXCR, one entry per CDR3 protein. The table lists around 130,000 distinct CDR3 sequences, 94% of them singletons. The material sequenced was CD4+ T cells from PBMCs. These TCRs come from a human donor in good health.

The chain joins TRBV12-3 or TRBV12-4 to TRBJ2-1; 12 bases line up with TRBD2. V lost 11 bases to trimming and J lost 9 bases; unmatched junction nucleotides: 8. CDR3 length: 13 residues. CDR3 DNA sequence: TGTGCCTCTAAGGAACTAGCGGGAGGTGAGCAGTTCTTC. The encoded protein is CASKELAGGEQFF.

This clonotype was detected only once. The J gene is TRBJ2-3, the V gene TRBV6-5; 9 nucleotides line up with TRBD1. Germline values: CDR1 MNHEY, CDR2 SVGAGI. This CDR3 region has 15 residues. Trimming removed 0 bases from V and 3 bases from J; junction bases left unmatched: 1. The chain's CDR3 is CASSYSGTGTDTQYF. CDR3 in DNA: TGTGCCAGCAGTTACTCCGGGACAGGGACAGATACGCAGTATTTT.

The chain uses TRBV27 and TRBJ1-2; TRBD1 agrees at 7 bases. Trimming at V came to 1 base and at J to 4 bases, leaving 9 bases not matched to a gene. This CDR3 is built from 16 residues. Germline loops: CDR1 MNHEY, CDR2 SMNVEV (reference sequence). The chain's CDR3 is CASSLYWTRGAYGYTF. In DNA, the CDR3 is TGTGCCAGCAGTTTATATTGGACCAGGGGGGCCTATGGCTACACCTTC.

J is TRBJ1-5 and V is TRBV30, with a weak D call TRBD1 (6 bases). The germline V gene encodes CDR1 GTSNPN and CDR2 SVGIG (reference sequence). V gave up 5 bases and J gave up 6 bases, with 14 bases separating them. The CDR3 runs to 13 residues. The CDR3 protein is CAWALGGSQPQHF. CDR3 nucleotides: TGTGCCTGGGCCCTTGGGGGCTCTCAGCCCCAGCATTTT. The full variable domain, in which reference TRBV30 and TRBJ1-5 provide the parts outside the CDR3, is SQTIHQWPATLVQPVGSPLSLECTVEGTSNPNLYWYRQAAGRGLQLLFYSVGIGQISSEVPQNLSASRPQDRQFILSSKKLLLSDSGFYLCAWALGGSQPQHFGDGTRLSIL.

The chain employs TRBV7-9 and TRBJ1-5; possible D gene TRBD1, 5 bases. Germline values: CDR1 SEHNR, CDR2 FQNEAQ (reference sequence). Trimming left V 5 bases short and J 8 bases short, with 16 bases between. This CDR3 has 14 amino acids. This CDR3 is CASSGGLTMEPQHF. The CDR3 DNA is TGTGCCAGCAGCGGGGGACTAACCATGGAGCCCCAGCATTTT.

The chain joins TRBV12-3 or TRBV12-4 to TRBJ2-1; 9 nucleotides line up with TRBD2. V was pared by 6 bases and J by 8 bases, with 8 bases of the junction left unmatched. The CDR3 sequence is 14 residues long. The CDR3 bases are TGTGCCAGCAGCCTTGGGACTAGCTATGATGAGCAGTTCTTC. This gives the protein CASSLGTSYDEQFF.

Only one count was recorded for this clonotype. The chain links TRBV12-3 or TRBV12-4 to TRBJ1-3; no clear D. With 3 bases removed from V and 0 bases from J, the gap between germline ends came to 9 bases. The CDR3 totals 15 residues. CDR3: CASSLAGSSGNTIYF. In nucleotides, the CDR3 is TGTGCCAGCAGTTTGGCAGGCTCCTCTGGAAACACCATATATTTT.

CDR3 bases: TGTGCCAGCAGCAGCCCCCGGACAGAGCCTGGCAATGAGCAGTTCTTC. Translating it yields CASSSPRTEPGNEQFF. The chain joins TRBV11-2 to TRBJ2-1, with TRBD1 as a possible D gene (6 bases). The length of the CDR3 is 16 residues. V gave up 5 bases and J gave up 6 bases, with 20 bases separating them. Germline V gene sequence: CDR1 SGHAT, CDR2 FQNNGV.

The genes are TRBV18 and TRBJ1-1, with TRBD1 identical over 9 bases. The trim removed 3 bases at V and 0 bases at J, leaving 5 bases unmatched. Germline V gives CDR1 KGHSH, CDR2 LQKENI. The CDR3 has 16 residues. The CDR3 nucleotides are TGTGCCAGCTCACCTGGGACAGGGATCATGAACACTGAAGCTTTCTTT. Its protein product is CASSPGTGIMNTEAFF.

The chain employs TRBV28 and TRBJ2-7; TRBD2 matches at 10 bases. Germline assignment: CDR1 MDHEN and CDR2 SYDVKM. This CDR3 is 14 amino acids long. With V trimmed by 2 bases and J by 2 bases, 0 bases remained unmatched. The CDR3 sequence: CASSLSGGAYEQYF. The DNA of the CDR3 is TGTGCCAGCAGTTTAAGCGGGGGGGCCTACGAGCAGTACTTC.

This chain uses TRBV7-9 with TRBJ2-5, with 9 bases identical to TRBD2. The junction had 2 bases not matched to a gene; V was cut back by 5 bases and J by 4 bases. The CDR3 is made up of 13 amino acids. Germline V gene sequence: CDR1 SEHNR, CDR2 FQNEAQ (reference sequence). The DNA for the CDR3 is TGTGCCAGCAGCATGACTAGCGGAGAGACCCAGTACTTC. Its protein is CASSMTSGETQYF.

This clonotype was counted a few times. The CDR3 sequence: CASSPTGLAGDEQYF. The CDR3 DNA reads TGTGCCAGCAGCCCCACGGGACTAGCGGGAGATGAGCAGTACTTC. This chain connects TRBV3-1 to TRBJ2-7, with TRBD2 identical over 14 bases. Germline assignment: CDR1 LGHDT and CDR2 YNNKEL (reference sequence). This CDR3 comprises 15 residues. V trimming: 4 bases; J trimming: 7 bases; junction bases outside the gene matches: 6.

The J gene is TRBJ1-2, the V gene TRBV3-1; TRBD1 matches 7 bases. The junction had 3 bases not matched to a gene; V was cut back by 1 base and J by 7 bases. Germline V lookup: CDR1 LGHDT, CDR2 YNNKEL (reference sequence). The CDR3 runs 13 residues. CDR3 in amino acids: CASSQAGGGGYTF. The CDR3 nucleotides are TGTGCCAGCAGCCAAGCAGGGGGAGGTGGCTACACCTTC.

A remark on this clonotype: The junction differs from germline at one of its ends, possibly a read error. This chain uses TRBV3-1 with TRBJ2-2; 7 bases agree with TRBD2. Germline V gives CDR1 LGHDT, CDR2 YNNKEL (reference sequence). There are 14 residues in the CDR3. The CDR3 sequence: CASSLAGVDGELFF. The CDR3 DNA reads as TGTGCCAGCAGTCTGGCGGGAGTTGACGGGGAGCTTTTTTTT. The whole variable domain, filled in from reference TRBV3-1 and TRBJ2-2, reads DTAVSQTPKYLVTQMGNDKSIKCEQNLGHDTMYWYKQDSKKFLKIMFSYNNKELIINETVPNRFSPKSPDKAHLNLHINSLELGDSAVYFCASSLAGVDGELFFGEGSRLTVL.

The CDR3 bases are TGTGCCAGCAGTTGGACCGGGACAGGGACCTACGAGCAGTACTTC. Translating gives CASSWTGTGTYEQYF. This chain connects TRBV28 to TRBJ2-7; the match to TRBD1 covers 9 bases. CDR3 length: 15 residues. Losses at the gene ends were 4 bases for V and 2 bases for J; bases not matched to a gene: 6. CDR1 is MDHEN, CDR2 SYDVKM, per germline.

The rearrangement links TRBV27 to TRBJ1-6, with 8 positions matching TRBD1. The V segment lost 0 bases and the J segment 6 bases; nucleotides outside the gene matches: 7. In germline, CDR1 is MNHEY, CDR2 SMNVEV (reference sequence). The CDR3 extends over 17 amino acids. CDR3 nucleotide sequence: TGTGCCAGCAGTTTATCATACAGGGGGAGCCGTAATTCACCCCTCCACTTT. Protein product: CASSLSYRGSRNSPLHF.

This clonotype was observed a handful of times. The CDR3 is CASSFDSGANVLTF. The CDR3 region has the DNA TGTGCCAGCAGTTTCGACTCTGGGGCCAACGTCCTGACTTTC. The V gene is TRBV28, the J gene TRBJ2-6, with D unresolved. Trimming stripped 3 bases from V and 0 bases from J, with 3 bases between. This CDR3 spans 14 amino acids. Per germline, CDR1 MDHEN and CDR2 SYDVKM.

The gene calls are TRBV6-2 or TRBV6-3 and TRBJ1-5; D is unresolved. CDR1 and CDR2 from the germline V gene are MNHEY and SVGEGT. The CDR3 totals 15 residues. The V and J ends lost 6 bases and 7 bases respectively, with 19 bases between them. In nucleotides, the CDR3 is TGTGCCAGCAGCAATTCGGGTCGGGTAGGACAGCCCCAGCATTTT. Protein product: CASSNSGRVGQPQHF.

This clonotype has only a few counts. This chain uses TRBV30 with TRBJ2-7; D unresolved. Trimming pared 5 bases from V and 0 bases from J, leaving 14 bases between. Germline CDR1 and CDR2: GTSNPN and SVGIG (reference sequence). This CDR3 contains 14 residues. The CDR3 DNA follows: TGTGCCTGGGCGCTCGCACCGGGCTCCTACGAGCAGTACTTC. As protein: CAWALAPGSYEQYF.

This clonotype is a singleton in its sample. V gene TRBV27 combines with J gene TRBJ1-4; D is unclear. Trimming took off 4 bases at V and 8 bases at J, with 14 bases between the two ends. The CDR3 sequence is 14 residues long. Germline values: CDR1 MNHEY, CDR2 SMNVEV (reference sequence). The CDR3 protein is CASSSGSPGEKLFF. The CDR3 DNA reads TGTGCCAGCAGTTCTGGATCACCTGGGGAAAAACTGTTTTTT.